A selection of T cell receptor beta chains follows, all from one sample in a study of T cell responses to AZD1222 COVID-19 vaccine. Sequenced by immunoSEQ multiplex PCR; TCRdb stores in-frame clones only, minus some. This sample carries 210,000 or so clones, approximately 94% of them seen once, and the ten largest clones take 1.5% to 2%. Sequencing used peripheral blood, obtained 28 days after the second dose of the MenACWY control vaccine. All receptors come from an adult who received the MenACWY meningococcal vaccine as a control. The CDR3 runs from the conserved cysteine through the conserved F or W. D genes are given only for firm matches. The size of a clone is reported for some rows only, either as once, few or many, or as a class for expanded clones.

j_call	v_call	cdr3_length	d_call	clone_size	cdr3_nt	cdr3_aa
TRBJ1-1	TRBV18	14	.	.	TGTGCCAGCTCTCTACAGGGACCAGACACTGAAGCTTTCTTT	CASSLQGPDTEAFF
TRBJ2-1	TRBV4-1	16	TRBD2	.	TGCGCCAGCAGCCAAGCTGAAACTAGCGGACACAATGAGCAGTTCTTC	CASSQAETSGHNEQFF
TRBJ1-1	TRBV3-1/TRBV3-2	14	.	.	TGTGCCAGCAGCCAAGATTTTAGGGTCTCGGTAGCTTTCTTT	CASSQDFRVSVAFF
TRBJ2-3	TRBV28	16	.	.	TGTGCCAGCAGTTTAACTCCAGACCCAAGCACAGATACGCAGTATTTT	CASSLTPDPSTDTQYF
TRBJ2-7	TRBV21-1	16	.	.	TGTGCCAGCAGCACCTTTTATACGCGGGGGATTACCGAGCAGTACTTC	CASSTFYTRGITEQYF
TRBJ1-6	TRBV28	16	TRBD1	.	TGTGCCAGCAGTCCCAGGGGGAATAGATATAATTCACCCCTCCACTTT	CASSPRGNRYNSPLHF
TRBJ1-2	TRBV9	16	TRBD1	.	TGTGCCAGCAGCGTATATCCGGGACAGGGGATAAATGGCTACACCTTC	CASSVYPGQGINGYTF
TRBJ2-1	TRBV10-3	15	.	.	TGTGCCATCAGTAAGGAGGGGCAGCTATACAATGAGCAGTTCTTC	CAISKEGQLYNEQFF
TRBJ2-5	TRBV28	14	.	.	TGTGCCAGCAGTTTCGCGCAGGGGCTGTGGACCCAGTACTTC	CASSFAQGLWTQYF
TRBJ2-1	TRBV7-8	15	TRBD2	.	TGTGCCAGCAGCTTAACAACTAGCGGGGGCCATGAGCAGTTCTTC	CASSLTTSGGHEQFF
TRBJ2-3	TRBV9	15	TRBD2	once	TGTGCCAGCAGCGTAGAGGGACTAGCTGCGGATACGCAGTATTTT	CASSVEGLAADTQYF
TRBJ2-2	TRBV7-2	14	.	once	TGTGCCAGCAGCTTAGAGACAGTGAAAGGGGAGCTGTTTTTT	CASSLETVKGELFF
TRBJ1-5	TRBV19	16	.	.	TGTGCCAGTAGCCGACCACGCGGGGGTGGCAATCAGCCCCAGCATTTT	CASSRPRGGGNQPQHF
TRBJ2-1	TRBV19	11	.	.	TGTGCCAGTAGTATTTTGGGCGAGCAGTTCTTC	CASSILGEQFF
TRBJ1-1	TRBV19	13	.	.	TGTGCCAGTAGTATTCCCGGAACCACTGAAGCTTTCTTT	CASSIPGTTEAFF
TRBJ1-6	TRBV30	16	TRBD1	.	TGTGCCTGGAGTATGGGGCAGGGGGCGAATATAGCACCCCTCCACTTT	CAWSMGQGANIAPLHF
TRBJ1-1	TRBV19	13	.	.	TGTGCCAGTAGAAGGCCAGCGAACACTGAAGCTTTCTTT	CASRRPANTEAFF
TRBJ2-7	TRBV5-1	18	.	.	TGCGCCAGCAGCGCCGGGACAGGGGGACTAGCGGGCCTCTACGAGCAGTACTTC	CASSAGTGGLAGLYEQYF
TRBJ1-4	TRBV18	16	.	.	TGTGCCAGCTCACCGGCCGCGGGCGGAGTTATTGAAAAACTGTTTTTT	CASSPAAGGVIEKLFF
TRBJ1-2	TRBV30	13	.	few	TGTGCCTGGAGTGTAATATTTGGAGAGGGCTACACCTTC	CAWSVIFGEGYTF
TRBJ1-5	TRBV7-3	17	.	once	TGTGCCAGCAGCTTGTATCCAGGGAGAATCGTCAATCAGCCCCAGCATTTT	CASSLYPGRIVNQPQHF
TRBJ2-2	TRBV2	16	.	.	TGTGCCAGCAGTGAAGCGCTTGGGGGGAGGCACGGGGAGCTGTTTTTT	CASSEALGGRHGELFF
TRBJ2-7	TRBV27	17	TRBD1	.	TGTGCCAGCAGTAAGGCGGCCCCGGGACAGTCCCTTTACGAGCAGTACTTC	CASSKAAPGQSLYEQYF
TRBJ2-2	TRBV12-3/TRBV12-4	13	.	.	TGTGCCAGCAGTCCCTCAGGGACCGGGGAGCTGTTTTTT	CASSPSGTGELFF
TRBJ2-3	TRBV21-1	17	.	.	TGTGCCAGCAGCAAATCGGTACCCCGAAAGGGGTCAGATACGCAGTATTTT	CASSKSVPRKGSDTQYF
TRBJ2-2	TRBV6-5	15	.	once	TGTGCCAGCAGTTCCCCCCTTTTACCCACCGGGGAGCTGTTTTTT	CASSSPLLPTGELFF
TRBJ1-1	TRBV5-1	14	TRBD1	once	TGCGCCAGCAGCACAGGGACAGCGAACACTGAAGCTTTCTTT	CASSTGTANTEAFF
TRBJ1-6	TRBV6-5	16	.	.	TGTGCCAGCAGTTACTCCGCCCCAGGACTTAATTCACCCCTCCACTTT	CASSYSAPGLNSPLHF
TRBJ1-5	TRBV19	12	.	.	TGTGCCAGTCAACAGTCGAATCAGCCCCAGCATTTT	CASQQSNQPQHF
TRBJ1-1	TRBV7-3	13	.	.	TGTGCCAGCAGCCCGAACAGGGACACTGAAGCTTTCTTT	CASSPNRDTEAFF
TRBJ2-1	TRBV11-2	15	TRBD1	.	TGTGCCAGCAGCTTAGTCGGACAGGGGGGCAATGAGCAGTTCTTC	CASSLVGQGGNEQFF
TRBJ2-1	TRBV15	16	.	.	TGTGCCACCAGCAGAGACCCGGCTGGCTCCTACAATGAGCAGTTCTTC	CATSRDPAGSYNEQFF
TRBJ2-2	TRBV27	16	.	once	TGTGCCAGCACACGGTCCTCGAACCAAATCCTGGGGGAGCTGTTTTTT	CASTRSSNQILGELFF
TRBJ2-2	TRBV29-1	13	TRBD2	.	TGCAGCGTTAGCGGGAGCGACACCGGGGAGCTGTTTTTT	CSVSGSDTGELFF
TRBJ2-2	TRBV30	11	.	.	TGTGCCTGGAGTGAATACGGGGAGCTGTTTTTT	CAWSEYGELFF
TRBJ2-2	TRBV20-1	19	.	.	TGCAGTGCTAGTTTTTGTTGGTGTCGCCAGGGGAGAAACACCGGGGAGCTGTTTTTT	CSASFCWCRQGRNTGELFF
TRBJ1-2	TRBV28	15	.	.	TGTGCCAGCAGCTACCTGGGGAGAAGGGACTATGGCTACACCTTC	CASSYLGRRDYGYTF
TRBJ2-3	TRBV27	15	.	.	TGTGCCAGCAGTTTAAACGACAGGGAGGCAGATACGCAGTATTTT	CASSLNDREADTQYF
TRBJ1-2	TRBV18	14	.	.	TGTGCCAGCTCACCATCCCAGGAGGGCTATGGCTACACCTTC	CASSPSQEGYGYTF
TRBJ2-1	TRBV6-1	12	.	.	TGTGCCAGCAGTGAACGACAGTATGAGCAGTTCTTC	CASSERQYEQFF
TRBJ2-1	TRBV5-1	18	TRBD1	.	TGCGCCAGCAGCTTGGGTAATCCTTGGGGACAGGGGAGCAATGAGCAGTTCTTC	CASSLGNPWGQGSNEQFF
TRBJ2-3	TRBV6-5	12	.	.	TGTGCCAGCGGACAGAATCCGGATACGCAGTATTTT	CASGQNPDTQYF
TRBJ2-2	TRBV7-3	15	.	once	TGTGCCAGCAGCCCCCGGGCCCGCGACACCGGGGAGCTGTTTTTT	CASSPRARDTGELFF
TRBJ2-3	TRBV9	15	.	.	TGTGCCAGCAGCGTAGAATCGAGGTCTACAGATACGCAGTATTTT	CASSVESRSTDTQYF
TRBJ1-3	TRBV4-2	20	TRBD1	.	TGTGCCAGCAGCCAAGAATTGGGGGGGACAGGCTTAAGATCTGGAAACACCATATATTTT	CASSQELGGTGLRSGNTIYF
TRBJ1-3	TRBV10-2	13	.	.	TGCGCCAGCAGTGCAGGGGCTGGAAACACCATATATTTT	CASSAGAGNTIYF
TRBJ2-1	TRBV27	18	TRBD1	.	TGTGCCAGCAGTTCATATCCCCTGGGACAGGGGCAATACAATGAGCAGTTCTTC	CASSSYPLGQGQYNEQFF
TRBJ2-7	TRBV5-4	16	.	once	TGTGCCAGCAGCTTGGCTTCAGACAGCAGACCCTACGAGCAGTACTTC	CASSLASDSRPYEQYF